The clone carrying this T cell receptor beta chain was detected many times. Its target is unknown. Germline V CDR1 and CDR2: SEHNR, FQNEAQ (reference sequence). The length of the CDR3 is 16 residues. The V gene lost 5 bases and the J gene lost 4 bases, with 17 bases spanning the gap. Sample barcodes and UMIs were carried by the TCR alpha and TCR beta cDNA libraries that 5'RACE generated with constant-segment primers. TCRdb used MiXCR to reprocess the 5' RACE reads, holding one entry per CDR3 protein. The sample lists about 200,000 distinct CDR3 sequences, approximately 16% occurring once. These data are taken from a study of T-cell memory formation after mild COVID-19. At the level of the study: In these data, TCR clusters were largely donor specific. Study-level points and caveats: Within pre-infection memory, some responding clones were found, suggesting cross-reactive memory joined.

This chain uses TRBV7-9 with TRBJ2-2, with TRBD2 as a possible D gene (6 bases). The TCR was taken from an adult woman who had mild COVID-19 (a few samples of this study predate the infection). Cell type and time point are not known. Sequencing input: PBMCs or a T cell subset sorted from them (not recorded which). The chain's CDR3 is CASSPGALKGTGELFF. The CDR3 DNA reads TGTGCCAGCAGCCCGGGAGCGCTGAAGGGCACCGGGGAGCTGTTTTTT. Based on the CDR3 plus reference TRBV7-9 and TRBJ2-2, the full variable domain is DTGVSQNPRHKITKRGQNVTFRCDPISEHNRLYWYRQTLGQGPEFLTYFQNEAQLEKSRLLSDRFSAERPKGSFSTLEIQRTEQGDSAMYLCASSPGALKGTGELFFGEGSRLTVL.